The rows below give T cell receptor beta chains drawn from one sample of a study of blood T cell repertoires in COVID-19. The protocol was immunoSEQ multiplex PCR, while the TCRdb copy is restricted to in-frame clones and leaves out a portion. The sample records around 280,000 clones, around 86% being singletons. Sequencing was done on a sample of peripheral blood. The receptor source for this set is a woman aged 30 to 39 who had recovered from COVID-19. Each CDR3 is given with its conserved first and last residue. The D gene is left open where the match is weak. Expanded clones are given a class, and other clones once, few, many or no size at all.

abundance	v_gene	d_gene	j_gene	CDR3nt	CDR3aa
-	TRBV7-2	-	TRBJ2-7	TGTGCCAGCAGCTTAGGCCAGCCGCGGGTCGAGCAGTACTTC	CASSLGQPRVEQYF
once	TRBV19	TRBD1	TRBJ1-5	TGTGCCAGTAGTGCGGACAGGGGTCGCAATCAGCCCCAGCATTTT	CASSADRGRNQPQHF
once	TRBV19	-	TRBJ2-1	TGTGCCAGTAGACAGGTCAGGAGCTCCTACAATGAGCAGTTCTTC	CASRQVRSSYNEQFF
-	TRBV18	-	TRBJ1-5	TGTGCCAGCTCATCTACAGGGCAGGGCAATCAGCCCCAGCATTTT	CASSSTGQGNQPQHF
-	TRBV5-1	-	TRBJ2-1	TGCGCCAGCAGCTTGGAACCGGGAGTGAATGAGCAGTTCTTC	CASSLEPGVNEQFF
-	TRBV19	-	TRBJ1-5	TGTGCCAGTACTCCCGGGACAATGGGGAATCAGCCCCAGCATTTT	CASTPGTMGNQPQHF
-	TRBV6-6	-	TRBJ1-1	TGTGCCAGCAGTTTAATCAGGGGCCTCCAAGGAGCTGAAGCTTTCTTT	CASSLIRGLQGAEAFF
-	TRBV2	TRBD2	TRBJ2-3	TGTGCCAGCACCGGGACTAGCGGGGGGGATACGCAGTATTTT	CASTGTSGGDTQYF
-	TRBV19	-	TRBJ2-7	TGTGCCAGTGGTCAGGGCCCCTACGAGCAGTACTTC	CASGQGPYEQYF
-	TRBV15	-	TRBJ2-5	TGTGCCACCAGCAGAGGGGGGACATTACAAGAGACCCAGTACTTC	CATSRGGTLQETQYF
-	TRBV5-1	-	TRBJ1-3	TGCGCCAGCAGCTTTCAGATCCGCTCTTCTGGAAACACCATATATTTT	CASSFQIRSSGNTIYF
-	TRBV30	-	TRBJ2-1	TGTGCCTGGAGTGTTGGGGGGGCAGCCTACAATGAGCAGTTCTTC	CAWSVGGAAYNEQFF
-	TRBV19	-	TRBJ2-2	TGTGCCAGTAGCAAATCTGCGCTGGGGGCAAGGTTCCCCGGGGAGCTGTTTTTT	CASSKSALGARFPGELFF
-	TRBV11-2	-	TRBJ2-1	TGTGCCAGCAGCCCCGTTGGTGGGAGTAGCGATAAATACAATGAGCAGTTCTTC	CASSPVGGSSDKYNEQFF
few	TRBV6-5	TRBD2	TRBJ2-7	TGTGCCAGCAGTATAGCGGGGCACTCCTACGAGCAGTACTTC	CASSIAGHSYEQYF
-	TRBV12-3/TRBV12-4	-	TRBJ2-3	TGTGCCAGCACTCCCCCGGGTGATACCAGCTCGTATTTT	CASTPPGDTSSYF
-	TRBV5-4	TRBD1	TRBJ2-5	TGTGCCAGCAGCCCCGGGACAGGGTACCAAGAGACCCAGTACTTC	CASSPGTGYQETQYF
-	TRBV7-6	TRBD1	TRBJ2-1	TGTGCCAGCAGCCCGAGGCCGACAGGGGGGACCTACAATGAGCAGTTCTTC	CASSPRPTGGTYNEQFF
-	TRBV6-5	-	TRBJ1-2	TGTGCCAGCAGTTATACGGGGGTCTATGGCTACACCTTC	CASSYTGVYGYTF
-	TRBV13	-	TRBJ2-5	TGTGCCAGCAGCTATGGGCCGAGAGAGACCCAGTACTTC	CASSYGPRETQYF
-	TRBV3-1/TRBV3-2	TRBD2	TRBJ2-7	TGTGCCAGCAGCCAGGGACTAGTTTCGTACGAGCAGTACTTC	CASSQGLVSYEQYF
-	TRBV3-1/TRBV3-2	TRBD2	TRBJ2-5	TGTGCCAGCAGCCAAGATCCCCCTAGCGGGGTCGGGTGGGCCCAGTACTTC	CASSQDPPSGVGWAQYF
-	TRBV12-3/TRBV12-4	TRBD1	TRBJ1-2	TGTGCCAGCAACCCCCAGGGGGCAGGCTACACCTTC	CASNPQGAGYTF
-	TRBV10-3	-	TRBJ2-6	TGTGCCATCAGTGAAGGACTATCCTCGCCCGGGGCCAACGTCCTGACTTTC	CAISEGLSSPGANVLTF
-	TRBV10-3	TRBD2	TRBJ2-1	TGTGCCATCAGGAAAGCGGGGGGGCCCGATGAGCAGTTCTTC	CAIRKAGGPDEQFF
-	TRBV12-5	TRBD1	TRBJ2-5	TGTGCTAGTGGTTTGGTAGTGGGGGACAGGGGTAAAGAGACCCAGTACTTC	CASGLVVGDRGKETQYF
-	TRBV5-1	-	TRBJ2-5	TGCGCCAGCAGACGAAATTCAGGGGCGAGAGAGACCCAGTACTTC	CASRRNSGARETQYF
once	TRBV25-1	TRBD1	TRBJ2-7	TGTGCCAGCTGGGGGACAGGGTACGAGCAGTACTTC	CASWGTGYEQYF
-	TRBV7-3	TRBD1	TRBJ1-1	TGTGCCAGCAGCGCACAGGGGGCGATGAACACTGAAGCTTTCTTT	CASSAQGAMNTEAFF
-	TRBV4-1	-	TRBJ1-2	TGCGCCAGCAGCCAACTAGGAGGCTACACCTTC	CASSQLGGYTF
-	TRBV5-4	TRBD2	TRBJ2-5	TGTGCCAGCAGCGCACTATTAGCGGGCCAAGAGACCCAGTACTTC	CASSALLAGQETQYF
once	TRBV6-6	-	TRBJ2-5	TGTGCCAGCAGTTACGTATTGACAGGGACTGGTGAGACCCAGTACTTC	CASSYVLTGTGETQYF
-	TRBV27	-	TRBJ2-1	TGTGCCAGCAGTTTAGATAGAAGCTCCTACAATGAGCAGTTCTTC	CASSLDRSSYNEQFF
few	TRBV6-5	TRBD1	TRBJ1-1	TGTGCCAGCAGTAGACAGGGGGGAACTGAAGCTTTCTTT	CASSRQGGTEAFF
-	TRBV2	TRBD2	TRBJ2-4	TGTGCCAGCAGTGAATCCCAGGGAGGGAACATTCAGTACTTC	CASSESQGGNIQYF
once	TRBV5-1	TRBD1	TRBJ2-5	TGCGCCAGCAGCTTAGGGACAGGGCAAGAGACCCAGTACTTC	CASSLGTGQETQYF
-	TRBV5-5	TRBD1	TRBJ1-1	TGTGCCAGCAGCAGAAGGACAGGGATGAACACTGAAGCTTTCTTT	CASSRRTGMNTEAFF
-	TRBV7-9	-	TRBJ1-2	TGTGCCAGCAGCCCGGACAGTCTTAACTATGGCTACACCTTC	CASSPDSLNYGYTF
-	TRBV9	-	TRBJ2-7	TGTGCCAGCAGCGCCGACACCCCTTCCTACGAGCAGTACTTC	CASSADTPSYEQYF
-	TRBV2	TRBD2	TRBJ2-7	TGTGCCAGCGTCGGCGAACACATAAGCGGGACTAGAAACGAGCAGTACTTC	CASVGEHISGTRNEQYF
once	TRBV3-1/TRBV3-2	TRBD1	TRBJ2-7	TGTGCCAGCAGCCAAGATGTCAGGGGGCGAAGGTCCTACGAGCAGTACTTC	CASSQDVRGRRSYEQYF
-	TRBV27	TRBD2	TRBJ2-5	TGTGCCAGCAGTTTATCGACTAGCGGGAGGGTAGAGACCCAGTACTTC	CASSLSTSGRVETQYF
once	TRBV7-2	-	TRBJ2-2	TGTGCCAGCAGCTTGGGGCAGATGAACACCGGGGAGCTGTTTTTT	CASSLGQMNTGELFF
-	TRBV6-5	TRBD1	TRBJ1-1	TGTGCCAGCCAGGGACAGAGGACTACTGAAGCTTTCTTT	CASQGQRTTEAFF
-	TRBV29-1	-	TRBJ2-7	TGCAGCGTTGTGAAGAACAGCAAGAACGAGCAGTACTTC	CSVVKNSKNEQYF
-	TRBV6-5	-	TRBJ2-7	TGTGCCAGCATGACAGGTAAAGGATACGAGCAGTACTTC	CASMTGKGYEQYF
once	TRBV6-6	-	TRBJ1-1	TGTGCCAGCGGCCTGATTCCGGCTTTCTTT	CASGLIPAFF
-	TRBV15	-	TRBJ1-1	TGTGCCACCAGCAGAGGCACGGGAGCGGCTGAAGCTTTCTTT	CATSRGTGAAEAFF
-	TRBV4-2	-	TRBJ1-4	TGTGCCAGCAGCCAAGCACAGGGAGAAAAACTGTTTTTT	CASSQAQGEKLFF
-	TRBV19	-	TRBJ1-5	TGTGCCAGTAGTAATAACAGGGAAAATCAGCCCCAGCATTTT	CASSNNRENQPQHF
-	TRBV5-1	-	TRBJ2-7	TGCGCCAGCACCGAAGGGGATCCGACCTACGAGCAGTACTTC	CASTEGDPTYEQYF
-	TRBV28	-	TRBJ1-2	TGTGCCAGCAGTTACGTGTCGCGGGAGCAGAGCTATGGCTACACCTTC	CASSYVSREQSYGYTF
-	TRBV11-2	-	TRBJ1-4	TGTGCCAGCAGCCCGGACAGCTTATTGCAGGAAACTAATGAAAAACTGTTTTTT	CASSPDSLLQETNEKLFF
-	TRBV18	-	TRBJ1-5	TGTGCCAGCTCACCCGCCTCAGGGGTTTCTCAGCCCCAGCATTTT	CASSPASGVSQPQHF
-	TRBV24-1	TRBD2	TRBJ2-7	TGTGCCACCAGTGAAGGACGGACTAGCGGCTACGAGCAGTACTTC	CATSEGRTSGYEQYF
-	TRBV12-3/TRBV12-4	-	TRBJ2-2	TGTGCCAACCAGCGGGTGAACACCGGGGAGCTGTTTTTT	CANQRVNTGELFF